What follows are 24 T cell receptor beta chains derived from one specimen sequenced in a study of cytomegalovirus exposure and HLA in healthy donors. The PCR was carried out with 60 Vbeta primers and 13 Jbeta primers. The table came from immunoSEQ multiplex PCR; TCRdb's copy has only in-frame clones and leaves some out. The profile covers approximately 130,000 clones, with roughly four fifths appearing a single time and around 1.9% taken by the ten largest. Sequencing was performed on PBMCs. Source of these receptors: a woman aged 50 to 60 in good health and CMV-seronegative.

The chain is built from TRBV6-5 and TRBJ1-6, with D perhaps TRBD1 (5 bases). This CDR3 spans 13 amino acids. V lost 2 bases and J lost 11, with 10 bases in between. The germline CDR1 and CDR2 sequences are MNHEY and SVGAGI. The CDR3 coding sequence is TGTGCCAGCAGTTACCTGACGGGGGCACCCCTCCACTTT. It specifies CASSYLTGAPLHF.

V gene TRBV19 combines with J gene TRBJ2-7, with D tentatively TRBD2 (6 bases). Germline CDR1 reads LNHDA; CDR2 reads SQIVND (reference sequence). The CDR3 runs to 14 residues. V lost 3 bases and J 1 base, leaving 10 bases between the germline ends. The DNA for the CDR3 is TGTGCCAGTAGTATCGGGGGTTCTTCCTACGAGCAGTACTTC. This codes for CASSIGGSSYEQYF.

The chain couples TRBV30 to TRBJ2-1; the match to TRBD2 covers 9 bases. The CDR3 is made up of 17 amino acids. Losses at the gene ends were 0 bases for V and 1 base for J; bases not matched to a gene: 7. Germline CDR1 is GTSNPN and CDR2 is SVGIG (reference sequence). The CDR3: CAWSVVISGGSYNEQFF. Written as DNA, the CDR3 is TGTGCCTGGAGTGTTGTTATTAGCGGGGGTTCCTACAATGAGCAGTTCTTC.

The chain is built from TRBV28 and TRBJ1-1, with 9 nucleotides matching TRBD1. Trimming at V came to 9 bases and at J to 2 bases, leaving 7 bases not matched to a gene. The CDR3 sequence is 14 residues long. Germline CDR1 reads MDHEN; CDR2 reads SYDVKM. CDR3 DNA: TGTGCCAGTAAAGGGACAGGGAGTAACACTGAAGCTTTCTTT. Protein product: CASKGTGSNTEAFF.

The J gene is TRBJ2-3, the V gene TRBV19; weak D call: TRBD1 (6 bases). CDR1 and CDR2 (germline): LNHDA, SQIVND (reference sequence). The CDR3 contains 15 residues. V was shortened by 6 bases and J by 3 bases, with 16 bases between the two germline ends. The CDR3 here is CASSLGGRLTDTQYF. CDR3 DNA sequence: TGTGCCAGTAGCCTAGGGGGTCGGTTGACAGATACGCAGTATTTT.

Only one count was recorded for this clone. This chain uses TRBV14 with TRBJ1-2; tentative D call: TRBD1 (5 bases). The CDR3 has 15 amino acids. Germline loops: CDR1 SGHDN, CDR2 FVKESK. Trimming took off 1 base at V and 4 bases at J, with 13 bases between the two ends. In nucleotides, the CDR3 is TGTGCCAGCAGCCAAGTAGGGGCCGGAATCTATGGCTACACCTTC. Its protein product is CASSQVGAGIYGYTF.

The J gene is TRBJ1-4, the V gene TRBV6-5; 11 bases match TRBD1. With V trimmed by 4 bases and J by 6 bases, 7 bases remained unmatched. The CDR3 is 16 amino acids. Germline loops: CDR1 MNHEY, CDR2 SVGAGI. This CDR3 is CASSFGQGAGDEKLFF. DNA for the CDR3: TGTGCCAGCAGTTTCGGACAGGGGGCAGGGGATGAAAAACTGTTTTTT.

J is TRBJ1-2 and V is TRBV29-1, with D hard to call. Germline CDR1 and CDR2: SQVTM and ANQGSEA. The CDR3 loop spans 17 amino acids. The ends were cut back, 7 bases at V and 1 base at J, with 25 bases in the middle. The DNA of the CDR3 is TGCAGCGCTCTCGGGGAGGTGAAAAAGGAGGTTAACTATGGCTACACCTTC. Protein product: CSALGEVKKEVNYGYTF.

This clone was counted a few times. The chain recombines TRBV4-3 with TRBJ2-7; 8 nucleotides line up with TRBD2. The germline V gene encodes CDR1 LGHNA and CDR2 YSLEER. This CDR3 is built from 15 residues. J was trimmed by 2 bases and V by 1 base; bases with no gene match: 4. The DNA of the CDR3 is TGCGCCAGCAGCCAAGGGACTAGCAACCCCTACGAGCAGTACTTC. It yields the protein CASSQGTSNPYEQYF.

CDR3 nucleotides: TGTGCCAGTAGTCCTACAGGGGCGGCGGGCTACACCTTC. Protein sequence: CASSPTGAAGYTF. V usage is TRBV19 and J usage is TRBJ1-2; 7 positions agree with TRBD1. CDR3 length: 13 amino acids. Germline V gene sequence: CDR1 LNHDA, CDR2 SQIVND (reference sequence). The ends lost 5 bases at V and 8 bases at J; junction bases unmatched: 8. Combining the CDR3 with reference TRBV19 and TRBJ1-2 gives the whole variable domain DGGITQSPKYLFRKEGQNVTLSCEQNLNHDAMYWYRQDPGQGLRLIYYSQIVNDFQKGDIAEGYSVSREKKESFPLTVTSAQKNPTAFYLCASSPTGAAGYTFGSGTRLTVV.

This clone came up once. The genes are TRBV7-2 and TRBJ1-4; D gene uncertain. The CDR3 contains 14 residues. Germline assignment: CDR1 SGHTA and CDR2 FQGNSA. V shed 1 base and J shed 7 bases, with 10 bases lying between them. CDR3 protein: CASSLGSLGEKLFF. CDR3 coding DNA: TGTGCCAGCAGCTTAGGTAGCCTAGGTGAAAAACTGTTTTTT.

To note about this clone: Sequence at one end of the junction differs from germline and may be a read error. The gene calls are TRBV29-1 and TRBJ2-1; unclear D gene. The CDR3 totals 8 residues. Germline CDR1 reads SQVTM; CDR2 reads ANQGSEA. The CDR3 spells CSVEDGLF. The DNA for the CDR3 is TGCAGCGTTGAAGATGGCCTCTTC.

The rearrangement links TRBV25-1 to TRBJ1-1, with 10 nucleotides matching TRBD1. There are 14 residues in the CDR3. CDR1 and CDR2 (germline): MGHDK, SYGVNS. V lost 6 bases and J lost 3; bases outside the gene matches: 4. The CDR3 DNA follows: TGTGCCAGCAGAGAGACAGGGGGCTACACTGAAGCTTTCTTT. Translating gives CASRETGGYTEAFF. The whole variable domain, remainder taken from reference TRBV25-1 and TRBJ1-1, is EADIYQTPRYLVIGTGKKITLECSQTMGHDKMYWYQQDPGMELHLIHYSYGVNSTEKGDLSSESTVSRIRTEHFPLTLESARPSHTSQYLCASRETGGYTEAFFGQGTRLTVV.

V and J are TRBV9 and TRBJ1-5, with no clear D. The CDR3 spans 15 residues. V lost 4 bases, J lost 2 bases, and 13 bases lay in between. Germline CDR1 and CDR2: SGDLS and YYNGEE. The CDR3 bases are TGTGCCAGCAGCTCCACGGGAAACGGCAATCAGCCCCAGCATTTT. Translated: CASSSTGNGNQPQHF.

The rearrangement links TRBV7-3 to TRBJ1-5, with TRBD1 as a possible D gene (6 bases). The V and J ends lost 4 bases and 0 bases respectively, with 19 bases between them. The germline V gene encodes CDR1 SGHTA and CDR2 FQGTGA. The CDR3 is made up of 18 amino acids. Here the CDR3 DNA reads TGTGCCAGCAGCTCACTTCAGGACAGAAAACATAGCAATCAGCCCCAGCATTTT. It specifies CASSSLQDRKHSNQPQHF.

The chain combines TRBV27 with TRBJ1-5, with 8 bases aligning to TRBD1. The CDR3 is 15 residues long. V was pared by 5 bases and J by 6 bases, with 9 bases of the junction left unmatched. From germline, CDR1 is MNHEY and CDR2 SMNVEV (reference sequence). The CDR3 DNA reads as TGTGCCAGCAGTATAGACCAGGGGGCAAGTCAGCCCCAGCATTTT. Its protein product is CASSIDQGASQPQHF.

The table lists this clone with many counts. The chain employs TRBV4-3 and TRBJ2-2; TRBD1 agrees at 9 bases. CDR1 and CDR2 (germline): LGHNA, YSLEER. V lost 1 base, J lost 4 bases, and 1 base stayed unmatched. There are 15 residues in the CDR3. CDR3 region: CASSQGDRVTGELFF. DNA of the CDR3: TGCGCCAGCAGCCAAGGGGACAGGGTCACCGGGGAGCTGTTTTTT.

The CDR3, as DNA: TGTGCCAGTTCCGGGACTAGATCCTACGAGCAGTACTTC. Translating gives CASSGTRSYEQYF. J is TRBJ2-7 and V is TRBV28; 8 bases match TRBD2. Germline assignment: CDR1 MDHEN and CDR2 SYDVKM. The CDR3 runs 13 residues. The junction had 5 bases not matched to a gene; V was cut back by 9 bases and J by 1 base.

About this clone: A read error is likely, as this CDR3 ends without the conserved phenylalanine or tryptophan. Because the CDR3's place on the DNA is in doubt, the DNA is left out and the CDR3 is given as listed by TCRdb. The chain is built from TRBV6-1 and TRBJ1-2. Germline V gene lookup returns CDR1 MNHNS and CDR2 SASEGT. With termini counted, the CDR3 has 10 amino acids. CDR3 residues: CASAYRGVFV.

DNA for the CDR3: TGTGCCAGCAGCGTTTCGTCTGGGCGCGGGGGAAGCAATGAGCAGTTCTTC. Encoded protein: CASSVSSGRGGSNEQFF. The chain recombines TRBV7-3 with TRBJ2-1; TRBD2 matches at 7 bases. CDR1 is SGHTA and CDR2 is FQGTGA in the germline V gene. V trimming: 5 bases; J trimming: 6 bases; junction bases outside the gene matches: 16. The CDR3 spans 17 residues.

This sequence joins TRBV21-1 and TRBJ2-5; the listed D gene, TRBD2, was not tested against the DNA. TRBV21-1 is an annotated pseudogene. The CDR3 extends over 15 amino acids. CDR3 in amino acids: CASSKGTALWETQYF. CDR3 nucleotides: TGTGCCAGCAGCAAAGGGACTGCGTTATGGGAGACCCAGTACTTC.

This chain joins TRBV7-9 and TRBJ1-5; D remains ambiguous. Germline assignment: CDR1 SEHNR and CDR2 FQNEAQ (reference sequence). Trimming left V 2 bases short and J 7 bases short, with 12 bases between. CDR3 length equals 14 residues. The CDR3 DNA reads TGTGCCAGCAGCTTACTTGAAGTCGGGCAGCCCCAGCATTTT. Protein sequence: CASSLLEVGQPQHF.

The V and J genes are TRBV2 and TRBJ2-1, with TRBD2 matching 7 bases. V trimming: 8 bases; J trimming: 7 bases; junction bases outside the gene matches: 14. Germline V gene lookup returns CDR1 SNHLY and CDR2 FYNNEI. This CDR3 comprises 15 residues. Here the CDR3 reads CASERDYQLGNEQFF. The CDR3, as DNA: TGTGCCAGCGAGAGGGACTACCAGTTGGGGAATGAGCAGTTCTTC.

This clone was observed a handful of times. This chain connects TRBV6-5 to TRBJ1-1; D not resolved. The CDR3 is 11 residues long. V dropped 6 bases and J dropped 8 bases, with 10 bases sitting between them. Germline CDR1 reads MNHEY; CDR2 reads SVGAGI. In nucleotides, the CDR3 is TGTGCCAGCAGCCGCGGTAGGGAAGCTTTCTTT. Residues: CASSRGREAFF.